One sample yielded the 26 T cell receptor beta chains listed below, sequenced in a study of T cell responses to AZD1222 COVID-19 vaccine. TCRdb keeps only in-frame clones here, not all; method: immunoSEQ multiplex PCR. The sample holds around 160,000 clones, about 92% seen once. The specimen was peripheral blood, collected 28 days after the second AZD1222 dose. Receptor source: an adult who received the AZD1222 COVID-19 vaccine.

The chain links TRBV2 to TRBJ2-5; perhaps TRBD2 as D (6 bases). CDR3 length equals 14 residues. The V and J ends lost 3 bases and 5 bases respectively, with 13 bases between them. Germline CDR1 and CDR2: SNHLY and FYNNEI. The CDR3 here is CASSESGGSETQYF. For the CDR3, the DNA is TGTGCCAGCAGTGAGAGTGGAGGGTCGGAGACCCAGTACTTC.

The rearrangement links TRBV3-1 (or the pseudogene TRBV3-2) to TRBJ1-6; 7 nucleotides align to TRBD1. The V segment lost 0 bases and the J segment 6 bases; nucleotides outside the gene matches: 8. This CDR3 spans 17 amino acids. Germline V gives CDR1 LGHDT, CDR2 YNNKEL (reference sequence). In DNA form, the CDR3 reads TGTGCCAGCAGCCAAGAAGTTAGGGACAGCCTTAATTCACCCCTCCACTTT. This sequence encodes CASSQEVRDSLNSPLHF.

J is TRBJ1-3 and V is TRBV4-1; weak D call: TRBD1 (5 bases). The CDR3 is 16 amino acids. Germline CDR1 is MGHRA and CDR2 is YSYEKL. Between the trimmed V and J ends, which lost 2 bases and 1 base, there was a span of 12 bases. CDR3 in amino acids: CASSQSPGVSGNTIYF. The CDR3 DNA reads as TGCGCCAGCAGCCAAAGTCCGGGGGTTTCTGGAAACACCATATATTTT.

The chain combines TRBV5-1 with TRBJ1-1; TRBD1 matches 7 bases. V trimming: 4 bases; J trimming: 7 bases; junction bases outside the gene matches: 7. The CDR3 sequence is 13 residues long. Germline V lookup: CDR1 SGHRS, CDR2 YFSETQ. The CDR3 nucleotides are TGCGCCAGCAGCCGGGGGGACAGTTTTGAAGCTTTCTTT. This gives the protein CASSRGDSFEAFF.

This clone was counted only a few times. In nucleotides, the CDR3 is TGTGCCAGCAGCGGCAGACAGGGTACCAACACCGGGGAGCTGTTTTTT. It translates to CASSGRQGTNTGELFF. The chain couples TRBV9 to TRBJ2-2, with 7 positions matching TRBD1. Trimming took 3 bases from V and 2 from J; bases not matched to a gene: 7. There are 16 residues in the CDR3. Germline V lookup: CDR1 SGDLS, CDR2 YYNGEE.

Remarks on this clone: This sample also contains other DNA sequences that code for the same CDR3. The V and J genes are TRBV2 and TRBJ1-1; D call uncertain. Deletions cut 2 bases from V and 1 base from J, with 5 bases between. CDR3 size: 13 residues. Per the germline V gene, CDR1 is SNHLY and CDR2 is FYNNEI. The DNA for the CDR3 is TGTGCCAGCAGTGAAATCAGGAACACTGAAGCTTTCTTT. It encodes CASSEIRNTEAFF.

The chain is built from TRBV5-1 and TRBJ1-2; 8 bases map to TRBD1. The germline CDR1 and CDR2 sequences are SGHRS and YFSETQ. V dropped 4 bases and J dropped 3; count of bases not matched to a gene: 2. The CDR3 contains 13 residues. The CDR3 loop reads CASSQGQDYGYTF. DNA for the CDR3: TGCGCCAGCAGCCAGGGACAGGACTATGGCTACACCTTC.

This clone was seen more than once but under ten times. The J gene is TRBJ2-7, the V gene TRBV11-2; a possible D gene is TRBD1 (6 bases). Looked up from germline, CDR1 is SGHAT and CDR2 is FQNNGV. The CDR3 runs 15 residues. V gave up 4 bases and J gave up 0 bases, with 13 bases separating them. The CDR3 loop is CASSSFDRSSYEQYF. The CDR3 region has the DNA TGTGCCAGCAGCTCCTTCGACAGGAGCTCCTACGAGCAGTACTTC. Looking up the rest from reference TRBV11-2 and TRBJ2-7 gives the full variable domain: EAGVAQSPRYKIIEKRQSVAFWCNPISGHATLYWYQQILGQGPKLLIQFQNNGVVDDSQLPKDRFSAERLKGVDSTLKIQPAKLEDSAVYLCASSSFDRSSYEQYFGPGTRLTVT.

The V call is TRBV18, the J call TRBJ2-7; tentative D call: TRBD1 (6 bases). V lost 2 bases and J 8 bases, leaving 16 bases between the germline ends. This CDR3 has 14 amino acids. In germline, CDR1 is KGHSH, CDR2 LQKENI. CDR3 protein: CASSPGQGLFQQYF. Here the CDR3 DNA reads TGTGCCAGCTCACCAGGGCAGGGGTTGTTCCAGCAGTACTTC.

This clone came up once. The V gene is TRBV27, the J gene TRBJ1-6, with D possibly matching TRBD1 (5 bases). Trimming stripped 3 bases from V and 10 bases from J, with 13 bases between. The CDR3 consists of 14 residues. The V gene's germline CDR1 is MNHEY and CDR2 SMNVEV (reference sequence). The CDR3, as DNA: TGTGCCAGCAGTTTTGCGGGGAAGGGGTCACCCCTCCACTTT. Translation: CASSFAGKGSPLHF.

The CDR3: CASSLWGTGGNRYNSPLHF. The CDR3 coding sequence is TGTGCCAGCAGCCTATGGGGGACAGGGGGAAACCGCTATAATTCACCCCTCCACTTT. V usage is TRBV27 and J usage is TRBJ1-6, with 11 bases aligning to TRBD1. Germline lookup yields CDR1 MNHEY and CDR2 SMNVEV (reference sequence). The trim removed 6 bases at V and 3 bases at J, leaving 13 bases unmatched. This CDR3 comprises 19 residues.

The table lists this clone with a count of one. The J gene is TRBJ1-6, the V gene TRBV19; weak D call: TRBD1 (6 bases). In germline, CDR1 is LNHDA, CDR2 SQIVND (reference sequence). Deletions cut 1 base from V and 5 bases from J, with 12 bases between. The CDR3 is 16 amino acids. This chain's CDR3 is CASSIATGGNNSPLHF. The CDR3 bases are TGTGCCAGTAGTATAGCGACAGGAGGAAATAATTCACCCCTCCACTTT.

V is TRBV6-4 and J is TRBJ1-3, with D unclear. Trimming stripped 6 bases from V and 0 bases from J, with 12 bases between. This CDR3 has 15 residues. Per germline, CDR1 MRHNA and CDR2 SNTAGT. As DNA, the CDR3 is TGTGCCAGCAGCTCGGCAGGCCACTCTGGAAACACCATATATTTT. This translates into CASSSAGHSGNTIYF.

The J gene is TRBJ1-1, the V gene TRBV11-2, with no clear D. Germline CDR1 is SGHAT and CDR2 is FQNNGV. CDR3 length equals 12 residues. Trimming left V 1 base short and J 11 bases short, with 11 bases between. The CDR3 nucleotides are TGTGCCAGCAGCTTAGTTTACGGTGATGCTTTCTTT. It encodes CASSLVYGDAFF.

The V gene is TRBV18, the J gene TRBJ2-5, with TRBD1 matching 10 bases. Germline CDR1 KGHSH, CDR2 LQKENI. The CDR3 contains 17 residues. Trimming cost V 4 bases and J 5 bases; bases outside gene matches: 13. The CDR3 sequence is CASSHTRDRGPRETQYF. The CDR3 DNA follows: TGTGCCAGCTCACACACTCGGGACAGGGGTCCTAGGGAGACCCAGTACTTC.

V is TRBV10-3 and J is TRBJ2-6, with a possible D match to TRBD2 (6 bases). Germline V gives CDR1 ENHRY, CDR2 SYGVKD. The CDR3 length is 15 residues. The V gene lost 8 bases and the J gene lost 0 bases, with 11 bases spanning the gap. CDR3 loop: CAIRESSSGANVLTF. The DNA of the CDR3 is TGTGCCATCCGGGAGTCTAGCTCTGGGGCCAACGTCCTGACTTTC.

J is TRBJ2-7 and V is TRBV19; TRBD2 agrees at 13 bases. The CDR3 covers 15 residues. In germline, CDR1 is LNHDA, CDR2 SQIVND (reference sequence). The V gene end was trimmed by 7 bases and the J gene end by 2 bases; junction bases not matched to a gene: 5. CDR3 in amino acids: CASTATSGGAYEQYF. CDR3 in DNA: TGTGCCAGTACCGCTACTAGCGGGGGGGCCTACGAGCAGTACTTC.

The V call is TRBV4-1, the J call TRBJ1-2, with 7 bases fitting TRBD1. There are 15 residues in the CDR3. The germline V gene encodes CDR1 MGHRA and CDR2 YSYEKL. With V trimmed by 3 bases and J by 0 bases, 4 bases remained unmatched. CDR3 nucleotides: TGCGCCAGCAGCCAGACAGGGACGCCTAACTATGGCTACACCTTC. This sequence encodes CASSQTGTPNYGYTF.

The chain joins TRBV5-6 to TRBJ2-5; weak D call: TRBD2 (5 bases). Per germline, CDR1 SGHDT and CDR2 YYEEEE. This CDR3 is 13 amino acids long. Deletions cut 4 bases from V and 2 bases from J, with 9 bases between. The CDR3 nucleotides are TGTGCCAGCAGCGTGGACTTTCAAGAGACCCAGTACTTC. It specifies CASSVDFQETQYF.

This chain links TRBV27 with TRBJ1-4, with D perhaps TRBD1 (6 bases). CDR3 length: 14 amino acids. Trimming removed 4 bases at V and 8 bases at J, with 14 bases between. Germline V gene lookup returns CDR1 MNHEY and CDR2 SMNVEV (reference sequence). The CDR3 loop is CASSYRQDGEKLFF. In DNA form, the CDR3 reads TGTGCCAGCAGTTATAGACAGGATGGCGAAAAACTGTTTTTT.

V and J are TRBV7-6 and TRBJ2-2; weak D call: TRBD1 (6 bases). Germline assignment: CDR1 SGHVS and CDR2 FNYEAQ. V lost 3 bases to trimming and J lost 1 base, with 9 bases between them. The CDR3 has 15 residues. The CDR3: CASSLVGGNTGELFF. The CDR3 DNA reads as TGTGCCAGCAGCTTGGTAGGGGGGAACACCGGGGAGCTGTTTTTT.

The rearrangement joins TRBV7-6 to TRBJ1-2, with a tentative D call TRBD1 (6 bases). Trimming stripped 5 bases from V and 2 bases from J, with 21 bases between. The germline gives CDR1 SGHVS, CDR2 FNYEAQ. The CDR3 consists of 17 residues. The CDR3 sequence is CASSPGTRGVRNYGYTF. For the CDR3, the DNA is TGTGCCAGCAGCCCAGGGACACGGGGGGTTAGGAACTATGGCTACACCTTC. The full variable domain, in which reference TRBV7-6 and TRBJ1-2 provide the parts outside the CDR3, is GAGVSQSPRYKVTKRGQDVALRCDPISGHVSLYWYRQALGQGPEFLTYFNYEAQQDKSGLPNDRFSAERPEGSISTLTIQRTEQRDSAMYRCASSPGTRGVRNYGYTFGSGTRLTVV.

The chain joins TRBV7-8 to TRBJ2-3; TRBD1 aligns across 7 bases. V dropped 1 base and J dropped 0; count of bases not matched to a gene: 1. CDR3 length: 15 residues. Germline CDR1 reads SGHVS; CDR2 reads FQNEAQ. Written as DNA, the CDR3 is TGTGCCAGCAGCTTAGGACAGGGAAGCACAGATACGCAGTATTTT. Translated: CASSLGQGSTDTQYF.

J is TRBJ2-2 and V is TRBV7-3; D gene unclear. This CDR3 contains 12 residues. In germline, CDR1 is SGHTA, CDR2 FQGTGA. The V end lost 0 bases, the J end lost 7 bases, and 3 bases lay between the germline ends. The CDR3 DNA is TGTGCCAGCAGCTTAACCAGCGGGGAGCTGTTTTTT. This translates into CASSLTSGELFF.

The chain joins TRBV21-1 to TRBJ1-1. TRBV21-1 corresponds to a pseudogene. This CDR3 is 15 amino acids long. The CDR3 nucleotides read TGTGCCAGCAGCAAGAAGGGGCGGAGGAAGGGGGAAGCTTTCTTT. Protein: CASSKKGRRKGEAFF.

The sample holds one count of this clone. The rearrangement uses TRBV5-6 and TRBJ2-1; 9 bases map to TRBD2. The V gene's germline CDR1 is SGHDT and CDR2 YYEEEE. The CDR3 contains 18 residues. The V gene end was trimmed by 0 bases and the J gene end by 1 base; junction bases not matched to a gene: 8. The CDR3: CASSLVLAGQTSYNEQFF. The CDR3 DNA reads TGTGCCAGCAGCTTGGTGCTAGCGGGGCAAACTTCCTACAATGAGCAGTTCTTC.